Presented here are 3 T cell receptor beta chains from one specimen sequenced in a study of cytomegalovirus exposure and HLA in healthy donors. A multiplex PCR was run with 60 Vbeta primers and 13 Jbeta primers. Sequencing was performed with immunoSEQ multiplex PCR; in TCRdb, only in-frame clones are kept and a portion is missing. The sample holds about 140,000 clones, about four fifths seen once. The sample was PBMCs. All receptors derive from a male donor in good health and CMV-seronegative.

The chain couples TRBV29-1 to TRBJ2-1; TRBD1 matches 12 bases. This CDR3 has 15 amino acids. V lost 6 bases, J lost 7 bases, and 10 bases stayed unmatched. Germline V lookup: CDR1 SQVTM, CDR2 ANQGSEA. The CDR3 spells CSVAKRDRGLNEQFF. The CDR3 coding sequence is TGCAGCGTAGCCAAGCGGGACAGGGGGCTTAATGAGCAGTTCTTC.

The rearrangement links TRBV5-1 to TRBJ2-1; 10 bases are shared with TRBD2. V was pared by 4 bases and J by 0 bases, with 4 bases of the junction left unmatched. The CDR3 consists of 16 residues. Germline V gene sequence: CDR1 SGHRS, CDR2 YFSETQ. As DNA, the CDR3 is TGCGCCAGCAGCACCCTAGCGGGGGTCTCCTACAATGAGCAGTTCTTC. Translating gives CASSTLAGVSYNEQFF.

J is TRBJ2-1 and V is TRBV7-3, with 10 bases fitting TRBD2. Trimming at V came to 1 base and at J to 2 bases, leaving 5 bases not matched to a gene. The CDR3 is 17 amino acids. Per germline, CDR1 SGHTA and CDR2 FQGTGA. CDR3 coding DNA: TGTGCCAGCAGCTTAAGGGCTAGCGGGAGCACCTACAATGAGCAGTTCTTC. Its translation is CASSLRASGSTYNEQFF.